This entry concerns a single T cell receptor (beta chain). The data stem from a study of cytomegalovirus exposure and HLA in healthy donors. This PCR relied on a set of 60 Vbeta primers and 13 Jbeta primers. Profiling relied on immunoSEQ multiplex PCR, and the TCRdb table lists in-frame clones only, not all of them. The top ten clones hold under 8% of a sample with a few hundred thousand clones, roughly four fifths of them seen once. The germline V and J ends were trimmed by 4 bases and 4 bases, with 9 bases remaining between them. Germline V gene lookup returns CDR1 SGHTA and CDR2 FQGTGA. The CDR3 covers 13 residues.

The source of this sequence is a woman in her sixties or seventies in good health and CMV-seropositive. The specimen was PBMCs. The V and J genes are TRBV7-3 and TRBJ2-3; possible D gene TRBD2, 5 bases. This CDR3 is CASSSPGSDTQYF. In nucleotides, the CDR3 is TGTGCCAGCAGCTCACCGGGATCAGATACGCAGTATTTT.